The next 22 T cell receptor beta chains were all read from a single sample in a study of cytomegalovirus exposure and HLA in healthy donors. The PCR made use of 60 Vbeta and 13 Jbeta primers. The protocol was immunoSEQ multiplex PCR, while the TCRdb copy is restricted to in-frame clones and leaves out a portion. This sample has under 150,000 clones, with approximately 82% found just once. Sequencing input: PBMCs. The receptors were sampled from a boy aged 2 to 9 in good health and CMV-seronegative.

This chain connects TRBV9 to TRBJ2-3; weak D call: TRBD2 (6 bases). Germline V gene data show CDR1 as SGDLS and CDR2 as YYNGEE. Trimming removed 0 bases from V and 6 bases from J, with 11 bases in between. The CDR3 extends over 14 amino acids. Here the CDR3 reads CASSVGGLADTQYF. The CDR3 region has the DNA TGTGCCAGCAGCGTAGGTGGGCTAGCGGATACGCAGTATTTT.

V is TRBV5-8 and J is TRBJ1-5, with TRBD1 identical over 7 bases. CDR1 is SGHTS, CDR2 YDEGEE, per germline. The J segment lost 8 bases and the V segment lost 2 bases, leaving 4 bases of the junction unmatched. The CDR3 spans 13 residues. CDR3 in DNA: TGTGCCAGCAGCTTCCCAGGGGGGAAGCCCCAGCATTTT. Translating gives CASSFPGGKPQHF.

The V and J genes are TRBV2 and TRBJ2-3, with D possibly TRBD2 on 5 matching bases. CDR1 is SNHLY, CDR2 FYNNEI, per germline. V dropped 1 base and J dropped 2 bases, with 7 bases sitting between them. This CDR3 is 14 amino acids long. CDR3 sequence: CASSEGLNTDTQYF. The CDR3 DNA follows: TGTGCCAGCAGTGAAGGACTAAACACAGATACGCAGTATTTT.

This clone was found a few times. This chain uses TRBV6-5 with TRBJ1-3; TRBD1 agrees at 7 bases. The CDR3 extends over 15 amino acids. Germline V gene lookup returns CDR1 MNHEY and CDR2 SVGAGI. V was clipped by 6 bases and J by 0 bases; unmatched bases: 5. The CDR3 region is CASRQDRASGNTIYF. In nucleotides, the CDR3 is TGTGCCAGCAGACAAGACAGGGCCTCTGGAAACACCATATATTTT.

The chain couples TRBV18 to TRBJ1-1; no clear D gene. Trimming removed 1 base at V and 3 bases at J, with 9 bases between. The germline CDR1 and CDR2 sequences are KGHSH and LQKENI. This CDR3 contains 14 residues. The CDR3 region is CASSPQWSDTEAFF. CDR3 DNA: TGTGCCAGCTCACCACAATGGTCGGACACTGAAGCTTTCTTT.

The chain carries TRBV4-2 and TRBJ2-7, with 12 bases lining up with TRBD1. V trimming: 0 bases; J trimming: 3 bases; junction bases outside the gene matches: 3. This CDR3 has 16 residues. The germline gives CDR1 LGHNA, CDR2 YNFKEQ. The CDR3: CASSQEWDRGLYEQYF. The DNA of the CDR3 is TGTGCCAGCAGCCAAGAGTGGGACAGGGGGCTCTACGAGCAGTACTTC.

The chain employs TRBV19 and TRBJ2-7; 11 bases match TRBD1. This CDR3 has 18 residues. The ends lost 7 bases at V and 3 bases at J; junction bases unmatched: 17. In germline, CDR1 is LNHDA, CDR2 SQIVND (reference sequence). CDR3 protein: CASTPWTGGARGSYEQYV. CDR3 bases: TGTGCCAGTACCCCGTGGACAGGGGGCGCGCGCGGGAGCTACGAGCAGTACGTC.

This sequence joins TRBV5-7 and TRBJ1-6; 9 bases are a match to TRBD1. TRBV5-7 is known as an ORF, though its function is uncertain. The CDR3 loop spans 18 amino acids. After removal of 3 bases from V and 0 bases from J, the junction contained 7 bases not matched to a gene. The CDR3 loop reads CASSWDRAYSSYNSPLHF. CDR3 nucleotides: TGTGCCAGCAGCTGGGACAGGGCATACAGCTCCTATAATTCACCCCTCCACTTT.

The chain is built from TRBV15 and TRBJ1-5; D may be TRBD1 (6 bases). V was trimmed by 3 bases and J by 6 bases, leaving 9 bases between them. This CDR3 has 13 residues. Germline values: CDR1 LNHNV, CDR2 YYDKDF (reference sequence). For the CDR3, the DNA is TGTGCCACCAGCAGTACAGGGATTCAGCCCCAGCATTTT. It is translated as CATSSTGIQPQHF.

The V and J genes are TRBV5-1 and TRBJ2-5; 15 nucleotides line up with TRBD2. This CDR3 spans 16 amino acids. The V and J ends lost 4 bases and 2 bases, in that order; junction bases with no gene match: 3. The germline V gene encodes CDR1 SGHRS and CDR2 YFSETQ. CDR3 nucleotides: TGCGCCAGCAGCCCGGGACTAGCGGGGGGACAAGAGACCCAGTACTTC. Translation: CASSPGLAGGQETQYF. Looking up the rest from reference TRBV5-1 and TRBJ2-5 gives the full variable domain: KAGVTQTPRYLIKTRGQQVTLSCSPISGHRSVSWYQQTPGQGLQFLFEYFSETQRNKGNFPGRFSGRQFSNSRSEMNVSTLELGDSALYLCASSPGLAGGQETQYFGPGTRLLVL.

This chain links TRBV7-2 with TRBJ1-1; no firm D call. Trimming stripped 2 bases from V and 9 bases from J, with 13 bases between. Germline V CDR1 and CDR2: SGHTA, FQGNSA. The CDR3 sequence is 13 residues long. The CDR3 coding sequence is TGTGCCAGCAGCTTAAACGGGATAGGGCAAGCTTTCTTT. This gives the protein CASSLNGIGQAFF.

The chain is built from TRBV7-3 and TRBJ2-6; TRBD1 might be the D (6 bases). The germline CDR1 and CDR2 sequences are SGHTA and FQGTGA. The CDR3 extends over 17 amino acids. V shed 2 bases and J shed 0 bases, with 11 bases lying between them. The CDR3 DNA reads TGTGCCAGCAGCTTATTAGGGGGAAGCTCTGGGGCCAACGTCCTGACTTTC. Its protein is CASSLLGGSSGANVLTF.

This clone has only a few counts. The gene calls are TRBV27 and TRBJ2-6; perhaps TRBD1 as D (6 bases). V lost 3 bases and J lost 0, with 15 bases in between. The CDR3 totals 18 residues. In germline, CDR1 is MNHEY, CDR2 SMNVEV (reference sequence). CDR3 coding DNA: TGTGCCAGCAGTTTGACAGGCAGGGAATTCTCTGGGGCCAACGTCCTGACTTTC. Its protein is CASSLTGREFSGANVLTF. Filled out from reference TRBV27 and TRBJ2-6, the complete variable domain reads EAQVTQNPRYLITVTGKKLTVTCSQNMNHEYMSWYRQDPGLGLRQIYYSMNVEVTDKGDVPEGYKVSRKEKRNFPLILESPSPNQTSLYFCASSLTGREFSGANVLTFGAGSRLTVL.

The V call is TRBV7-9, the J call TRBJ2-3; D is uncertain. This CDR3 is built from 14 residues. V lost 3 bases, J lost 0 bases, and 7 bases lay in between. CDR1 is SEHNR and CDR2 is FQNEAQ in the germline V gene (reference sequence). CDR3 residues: CASSLTRSTDTQYF. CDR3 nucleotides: TGTGCCAGCAGCTTGACACGCAGCACAGATACGCAGTATTTT.

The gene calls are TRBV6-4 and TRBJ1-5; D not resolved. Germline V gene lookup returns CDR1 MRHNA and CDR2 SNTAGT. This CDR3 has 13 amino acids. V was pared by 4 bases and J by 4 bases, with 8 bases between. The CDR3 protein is CASSVLTNQPQHF. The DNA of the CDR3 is TGTGCCAGCAGTGTCCTCACTAATCAGCCCCAGCATTTT.

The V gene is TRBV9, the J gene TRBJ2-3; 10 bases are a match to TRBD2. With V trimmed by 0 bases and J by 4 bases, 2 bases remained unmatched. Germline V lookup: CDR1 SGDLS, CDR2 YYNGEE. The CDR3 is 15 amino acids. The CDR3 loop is CASSVVLAGADTQYF. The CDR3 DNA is TGTGCCAGCAGCGTAGTTCTAGCGGGGGCAGATACGCAGTATTTT.

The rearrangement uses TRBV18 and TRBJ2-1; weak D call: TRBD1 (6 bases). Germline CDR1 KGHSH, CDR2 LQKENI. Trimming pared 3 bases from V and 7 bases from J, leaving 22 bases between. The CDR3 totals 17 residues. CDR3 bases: TGTGCCAGCTCACCCCAGAGTCCAGGACAGCTTTTAAATGAGCAGTTCTTC. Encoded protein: CASSPQSPGQLLNEQFF.

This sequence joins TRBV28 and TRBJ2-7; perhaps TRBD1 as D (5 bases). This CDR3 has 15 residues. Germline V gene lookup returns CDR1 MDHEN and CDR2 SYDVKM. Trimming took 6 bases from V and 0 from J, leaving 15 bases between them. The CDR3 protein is CASSPGVGASYEQYV. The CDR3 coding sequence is TGTGCCAGCAGCCCCGGAGTTGGGGCCTCCTACGAGCAGTACGTC.

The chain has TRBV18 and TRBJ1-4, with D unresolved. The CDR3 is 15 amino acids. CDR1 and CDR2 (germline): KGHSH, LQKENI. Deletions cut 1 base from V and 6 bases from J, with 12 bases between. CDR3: CASSPRLAADEKLFF. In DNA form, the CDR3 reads TGTGCCAGCTCACCACGTCTTGCGGCGGATGAAAAACTGTTTTTT.

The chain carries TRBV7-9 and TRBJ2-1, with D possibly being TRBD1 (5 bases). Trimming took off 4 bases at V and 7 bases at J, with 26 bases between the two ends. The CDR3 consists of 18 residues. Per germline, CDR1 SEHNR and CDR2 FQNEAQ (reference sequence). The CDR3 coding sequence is TGTGCCAGCAGCTCCACCCTACCTCACTTAACCCCAGGGAATGAGCAGTTCTTC. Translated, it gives CASSSTLPHLTPGNEQFF.

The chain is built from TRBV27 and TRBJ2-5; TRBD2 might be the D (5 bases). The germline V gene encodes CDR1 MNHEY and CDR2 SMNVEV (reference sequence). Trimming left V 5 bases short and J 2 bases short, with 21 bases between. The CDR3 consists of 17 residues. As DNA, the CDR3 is TGTGCCAGCAGTCCTTTTCTTAGGACTTATAATCAAGAGACCCAGTACTTC. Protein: CASSPFLRTYNQETQYF.

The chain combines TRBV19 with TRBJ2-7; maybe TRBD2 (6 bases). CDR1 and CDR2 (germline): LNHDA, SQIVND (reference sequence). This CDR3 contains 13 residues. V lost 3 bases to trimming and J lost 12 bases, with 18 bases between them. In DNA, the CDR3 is TGTGCCAGTAGTATGACGGGAGTCTCTACGTTGTACGTC. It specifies CASSMTGVSTLYV.